Many counts were recorded for the clone carrying this T cell receptor beta chain. This sample's TCRbeta library carried unique molecular identifier barcodes. TCRdb used MiXCR to reprocess the PCR reads, holding one entry per CDR3 protein. Of some 390,000 distinct CDR3 sequences detected, around 21% appear once; the ten largest clones hold approximately 3.9%. The record originates from a study of T-cell reconstitution after alpha-beta-depleted transplantation in children. The length of the CDR3 is 14 residues. Germline CDR1 is SGHRS and CDR2 is YFSETQ. V gave up 4 bases and J gave up 1 base, with 11 bases separating them.

This specimen consisted of PBMCs from the stem cell graft donor, obtained from the stem cell graft. This receptor was identified in a human donor who donated a stem cell graft to a child with acute myeloid leukemia. V usage is TRBV5-1 and J usage is TRBJ1-1, with D possibly matching TRBD1 (6 bases). The CDR3 region is CASSPGHQNTEAFF. CDR3 sequence (DNA): TGCGCCAGCAGCCCGGGACACCAGAACACTGAAGCTTTCTTT.